This entry lists 12 T cell receptor beta chains sequenced from one sample in a study of blood T cell repertoires in COVID-19. TCRdb's copy holds only in-frame clones and misses some; the assay was immunoSEQ multiplex PCR. This sample has around 210,000 clones; 70% to 90% occur once, and the top ten carry over 15%. The sample taken for sequencing was peripheral blood. The source of these receptors is a man aged 50 to 59 with COVID-19, enrolled during active disease.

The genes are TRBV18 and TRBJ2-7; possible D gene TRBD1, 6 bases. Germline V lookup: CDR1 KGHSH, CDR2 LQKENI. V lost 4 bases to trimming and J lost 4 bases, with 17 bases between them. The CDR3 has 15 residues. The CDR3 coding sequence is TGTGCCAGCTCACTCAAGACAGGTTCTTATTACGAGCAGTACTTC. Translated: CASSLKTGSYYEQYF.

The gene calls are TRBV7-2 and TRBJ2-1, with D perhaps TRBD2 (5 bases). V lost 6 bases, J lost 5 bases, and 11 bases lay in between. The CDR3 is made up of 13 amino acids. The V gene's germline CDR1 is SGHTA and CDR2 FQGNSA. CDR3 bases: TGTGCCAGCAGGTCCACTAGTGACAATGAGCAGTTCTTC. This gives the protein CASRSTSDNEQFF.

This rearrangement joins TRBV30 to TRBJ1-2; D ambiguous. Trimming pared 2 bases from V and 0 bases from J, leaving 10 bases between. The CDR3 has 14 residues. Germline V gene sequence: CDR1 GTSNPN, CDR2 SVGIG (reference sequence). The DNA of the CDR3 is TGTGCCTGGAGTAGAAACTCCCCTAACTATGGCTACACCTTC. The encoded protein is CAWSRNSPNYGYTF. The complete variable domain, with remaining parts taken from reference TRBV30 and TRBJ1-2, reads SQTIHQWPATLVQPVGSPLSLECTVEGTSNPNLYWYRQAAGRGLQLLFYSVGIGQISSEVPQNLSASRPQDRQFILSSKKLLLSDSGFYLCAWSRNSPNYGYTFGSGTRLTVV.

The J gene is TRBJ1-5, the V gene TRBV12-3 or TRBV12-4, with 9 bases identical to TRBD1. The V gene end was trimmed by 6 bases and the J gene end by 6 bases; junction bases not matched to a gene: 3. The CDR3 is made up of 13 amino acids. In nucleotides, the CDR3 is TGTGCCAGCAGCGGGACAGGGATTCAGCCCCAGCATTTT. Protein sequence: CASSGTGIQPQHF.

V gene TRBV29-1 combines with J gene TRBJ2-5; tentatively, D is TRBD2 (5 bases). Germline V gene lookup returns CDR1 SQVTM and CDR2 ANQGSEA. The CDR3 loop spans 12 amino acids. Trimming left V 3 bases short and J 7 bases short, with 12 bases between. The CDR3, as DNA: TGCAGCGTTGAGGAGGAAGTAGGGACCCAGTACTTC. It codes for CSVEEEVGTQYF.

The chain is built from TRBV5-1 and TRBJ2-1; tentatively, D is TRBD2 (7 bases). The CDR3 runs 15 residues. Trimming stripped 1 base from V and 8 bases from J, with 16 bases between. Germline values: CDR1 SGHRS, CDR2 YFSETQ. CDR3 in amino acids: CASSLLSGGMDEQFF. The CDR3 region has the DNA TGCGCCAGCAGCTTGTTATCGGGGGGCATGGATGAGCAGTTCTTC.

The genes are TRBV11-2 and TRBJ2-7; unclear D gene. CDR3 length: 13 residues. CDR1 SGHAT and CDR2 FQNNGV come from the germline V gene. V lost 5 bases to trimming and J lost 5 bases, with 13 bases between them. CDR3 region: CASSRVSPHEQYF. In nucleotides, the CDR3 is TGTGCCAGCAGCCGGGTCAGTCCCCACGAGCAGTACTTC.

The gene calls are TRBV30 and TRBJ2-1; 10 bases match TRBD2. Germline CDR1 is GTSNPN and CDR2 is SVGIG (reference sequence). CDR3 size: 15 residues. Trimming cost V 2 bases and J 5 bases; bases outside gene matches: 6. CDR3: CAWSLSGRRNNEQFF. The CDR3 DNA sequence: TGTGCCTGGAGTCTTAGCGGGAGGAGAAACAATGAGCAGTTCTTC.

This clone was counted between two and nine times. V usage is TRBV6-5 and J usage is TRBJ1-2, with a possible D match to TRBD1 (6 bases). Trimming pared 6 bases from V and 3 bases from J, leaving 17 bases between. This CDR3 region has 15 residues. CDR1 is MNHEY and CDR2 is SVGAGI in the germline V gene. CDR3 residues: CASRTTGRGYYGYTF. The CDR3, as DNA: TGTGCCAGCAGAACAACAGGGAGAGGGTACTATGGCTACACCTTC.

The chain employs TRBV7-8 and TRBJ1-4; D might be TRBD1 (6 bases). This CDR3 contains 14 residues. Trimming removed 3 bases at V and 3 bases at J, with 8 bases between. Germline CDR1 and CDR2: SGHVS and FQNEAQ. The DNA for the CDR3 is TGTGCCAGCAGCTTGGACAGACCTAATGAAAAACTGTTTTTT. Its protein product is CASSLDRPNEKLFF.

This chain connects TRBV7-9 to TRBJ2-3; D unresolved. The CDR3 runs 15 residues. The V end lost 3 bases, the J end lost 0 bases, and 10 bases lay between the germline ends. Per germline, CDR1 SEHNR and CDR2 FQNEAQ (reference sequence). The CDR3 reads CASSFGSSSTDTQYF. CDR3 in DNA: TGTGCCAGCAGCTTTGGTAGCAGTAGCACAGATACGCAGTATTTT. Using reference TRBV7-9 and TRBJ2-3 for the parts outside the CDR3, the full variable domain is DTGVSQNPRHKITKRGQNVTFRCDPISEHNRLYWYRQTLGQGPEFLTYFQNEAQLEKSRLLSDRFSAERPKGSFSTLEIQRTEQGDSAMYLCASSFGSSSTDTQYFGPGTRLTVL.

The chain combines TRBV6-5 with TRBJ2-7; 7 nucleotides align to TRBD1. J was trimmed by 7 bases and V by 2 bases; bases with no gene match: 11. CDR1 and CDR2 from the germline V gene are MNHEY and SVGAGI. This CDR3 is built from 15 residues. CDR3 nucleotides: TGTGCCAGCAGTTACCAGAAAGGGACAGTGAGGGAGCAGTACTTC. As protein: CASSYQKGTVREQYF.